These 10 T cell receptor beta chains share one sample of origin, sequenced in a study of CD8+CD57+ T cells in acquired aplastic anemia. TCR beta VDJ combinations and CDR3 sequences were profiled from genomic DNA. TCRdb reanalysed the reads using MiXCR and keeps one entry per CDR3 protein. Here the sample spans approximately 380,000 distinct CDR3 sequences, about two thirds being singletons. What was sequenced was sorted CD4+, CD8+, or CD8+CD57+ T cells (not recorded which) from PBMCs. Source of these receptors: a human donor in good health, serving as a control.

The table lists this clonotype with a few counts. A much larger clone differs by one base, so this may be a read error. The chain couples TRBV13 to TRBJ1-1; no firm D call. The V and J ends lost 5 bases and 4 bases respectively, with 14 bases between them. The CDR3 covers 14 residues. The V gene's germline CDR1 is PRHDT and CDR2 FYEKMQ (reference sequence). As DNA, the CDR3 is TGTGCCAGCAGCCTACAGCCTACGAGCACTGAAGCTTTCTTT. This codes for CASSLQPTSTEAFF.

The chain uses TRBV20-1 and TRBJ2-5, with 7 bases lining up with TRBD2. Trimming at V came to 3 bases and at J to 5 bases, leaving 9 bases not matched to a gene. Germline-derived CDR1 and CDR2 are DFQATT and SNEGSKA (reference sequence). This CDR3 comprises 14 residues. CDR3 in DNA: TGCAGTGCTAGCAGCGGGGCTCCCTACGAGACCCAGTACTTC. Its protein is CSASSGAPYETQYF.

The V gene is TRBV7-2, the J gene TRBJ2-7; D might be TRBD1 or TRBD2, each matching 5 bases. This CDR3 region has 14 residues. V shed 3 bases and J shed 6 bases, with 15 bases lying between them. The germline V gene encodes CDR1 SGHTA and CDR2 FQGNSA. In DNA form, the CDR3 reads TGTGCCAGCAGCTTCGGGACCGGGTTCGGCGAGCAGTACTTC. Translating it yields CASSFGTGFGEQYF.

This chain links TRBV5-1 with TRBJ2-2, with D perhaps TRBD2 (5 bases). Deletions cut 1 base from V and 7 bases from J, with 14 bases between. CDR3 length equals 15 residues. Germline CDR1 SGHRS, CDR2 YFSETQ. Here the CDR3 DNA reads TGCGCCAGCAGCTTGCGTGGGCACGGGAACGGGGAGCTGTTTTTT. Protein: CASSLRGHGNGELFF.

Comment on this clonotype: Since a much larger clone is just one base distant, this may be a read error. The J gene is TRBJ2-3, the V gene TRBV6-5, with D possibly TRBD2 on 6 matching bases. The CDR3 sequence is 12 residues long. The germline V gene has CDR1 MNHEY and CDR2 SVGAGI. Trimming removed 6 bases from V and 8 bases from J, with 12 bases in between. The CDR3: CASSRRAGTQYF. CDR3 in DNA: TGTGCCAGCAGCCGGAGGGCAGGTACGCAGTATTTT.

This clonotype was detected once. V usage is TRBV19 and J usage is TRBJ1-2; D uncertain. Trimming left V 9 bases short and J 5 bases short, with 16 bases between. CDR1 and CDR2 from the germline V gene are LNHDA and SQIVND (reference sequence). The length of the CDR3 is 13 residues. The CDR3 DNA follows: TGTGCCAGCAGTGAATCCCGCCGGTATGGCTACACCTTC. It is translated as CASSESRRYGYTF.

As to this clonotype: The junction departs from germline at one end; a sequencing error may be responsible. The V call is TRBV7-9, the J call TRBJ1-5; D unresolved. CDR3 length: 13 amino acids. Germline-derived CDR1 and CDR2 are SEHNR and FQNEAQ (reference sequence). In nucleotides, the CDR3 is TGTGCCAGCAGTCTCGGCAGGATGCCGCCCCAGCACTTT. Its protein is CASSLGRMPPQHF.

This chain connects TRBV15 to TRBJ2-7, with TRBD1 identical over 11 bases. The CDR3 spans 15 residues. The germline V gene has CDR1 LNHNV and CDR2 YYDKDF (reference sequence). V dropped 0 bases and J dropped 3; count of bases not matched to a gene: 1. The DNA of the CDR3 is TGTGCCACCAGCAGAGAAGGGACAGGGGGCTACGAGCAGTACTTC. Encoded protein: CATSREGTGGYEQYF.

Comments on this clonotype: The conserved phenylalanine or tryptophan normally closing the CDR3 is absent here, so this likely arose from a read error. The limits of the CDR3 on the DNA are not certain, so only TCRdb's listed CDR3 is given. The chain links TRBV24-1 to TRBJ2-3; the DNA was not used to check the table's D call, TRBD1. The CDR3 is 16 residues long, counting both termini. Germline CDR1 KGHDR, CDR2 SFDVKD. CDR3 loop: CATSDFRVRNTMSSSS.

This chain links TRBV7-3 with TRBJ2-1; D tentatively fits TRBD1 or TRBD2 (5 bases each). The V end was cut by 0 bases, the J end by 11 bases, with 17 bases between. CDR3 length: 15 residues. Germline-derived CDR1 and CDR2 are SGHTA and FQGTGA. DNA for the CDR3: TGTGCCAGCAGCTTAACCCGAGACGGGGCGGATAAGCAGTTCTTC. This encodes CASSLTRDGADKQFF.